This T cell receptor beta chain was documented in a study of graft-versus-host responses after intestinal transplantation (dated by TCRdb to the early 2020s). For the wider study: Recipients received multivisceral, liver-intestinal, or isolated intestinal transplants. Donor T cell macrochimerism was defined as a peak of at least 4% donor T cells among recipient peripheral blood mononuclear cells. The cohort enrolled around 23 intestinal transplant recipients including one retransplant, and a few patients lacking pretransplant specimens were excluded. Bulk TCR-beta CDR3 sequencing was used to track graft-versus-host and host-versus-graft alloreactive T cell clones in the graft, circulation and bone marrow after intestinal transplantation. Samples from a few later patients were sequenced in-house on an Illumina MiSeq with MiXCR processing rather than by the commercial service. Every recipient was given anti-thymocyte globulin induction, followed by approximately three years of maintenance tacrolimus and steroids. To identify alloreactive clones, pre-transplant mixed lymphocyte reaction products were sequenced and then compared with unstimulated pre-transplant donor and recipient T cells.

V loses 0 bases at its end and J loses 2 bases; junction bases beyond the gene matches: 8. In the germline V gene, CDR1 corresponds to SGDLS and CDR2 to YYNGEE. There are 18 amino acids in the CDR3, from cysteine to phenylalanine inclusive. Only the CDR3 DNA is retained, 54 bases long and in frame from the first base. Blood samples were collected up to 4 times in the first month after transplant and then at least monthly when available. What the authors observed across the whole study: GvH clones were found in recipient bone marrow, and some of the GvH clones appeared earlier in ileal mucosa or blood, which is consistent with an intestinal mucosal origin. The conclusions were limited by the relatively low number and heterogeneity of the intestinal transplant patients. High GvH to HvG T cell clonal ratios were observed in the allografts of patients with donor T cell macrochimerism. Early after transplant, peak levels of circulating GvH clones were associated with declines in HvG clones.

Library generation was performed with the immunoSEQ multiplex PCR assay. Adaptive Biotechnologies carried out high-throughput TCR-beta CDR3 sequencing of genomic DNA for most patients. From the authors' description of their analysis: Adaptive's ImmunoSEQ software supplied the TCR sequencing data for 15 to 20 patients, while MiXCR and VDJtools were used to process three other patients. CDR3 nucleotide sequences shared between donor and recipient were removed because the origin of such sequences could not be assigned. To be classed as alloreactive, a clone needed at least 2-fold expansion over unstimulated cells and a minimum CFSE-low frequency of 0.002% (template counts) or 0.001% (read counts). Mappable clones were those detected in sequenced pre-transplant spleen, lymph node, or MLR CFSE-low populations of the donor or recipient. Cumulative frequency of alloreactive clones was calculated as a percentage of all sequences weighted by copy number. TCRdb took this table from immuneACCESS and kept in-frame rearrangements with V and J called. Such tables lack part of the clones; where checked against another copy, unresolved V genes explain under half of the gap, and the rest is unexplained. V and J calls and clone size come straight from that table; D and trimming were deduced from the DNA. The sample has about 29,000 clones on record, 87% of them singletons. The ten largest make up approximately 10% of the sample.

On this clone: It lacks a known antigen. Base quality data are lacking; no much larger clone is found one base away.

The source material was PBMCs, sampled about 430 days after intestinal transplantation. The sequence was collected from a human patient who received an intestinal transplant, so some T cells may come from the graft donor. Here the chain combines TRBV9 and TRBJ2-5, with TRBD2 matching 12 junction bases. CDR3 region: CASSVGRLAGALQETQYF. Read as DNA, the sequence is TGTGCCAGCAGCGTAGGGCGACTAGCGGGGGCCTTACAAGAGACCCAGTACTTC.